The 26 T cell receptor beta chains listed next were all sequenced from one sample in a study of blood T cell repertoires in COVID-19 (dated by TCRdb to about 2020). Library creation used the immunoSEQ multiplex PCR assay. TCRdb took over this immuneACCESS table, retaining in-frame rearrangements with V and J assigned. Such tables are incomplete; in checked studies, under half of the missing clones stem from an unresolved V gene, and the remainder is unexplained. This sample lists around 150,000 clones; approximately 80% were detected once. About 8.4% of the sample lies in the top ten. The material sequenced was peripheral blood. These receptors all come from an older woman with active or convalescent COVID-19.

The genes are TRBV28 and TRBJ2-2; the D gene is possibly TRBD1 (5 bases). Per germline, CDR1 MDHEN and CDR2 SYDVKM. The CDR3 contains 15 residues. The germline V and J ends were trimmed by 1 base and 4 bases, with 10 bases remaining between them. CDR3: CASSLSGWATGELFF. In nucleotides, the CDR3 is TGTGCCAGCAGTTTATCAGGGTGGGCCACCGGGGAGCTGTTTTTT.

The chain combines TRBV18 with TRBJ2-7; D remains ambiguous. Trimming pared 4 bases from V and 2 bases from J, leaving 6 bases between. Germline V gives CDR1 KGHSH, CDR2 LQKENI. The CDR3 is 12 residues long. CDR3 sequence (DNA): TGTGCCAGCTCACGTACAGCCTACGAGCAGTACGTC. It is translated as CASSRTAYEQYV.

This chain joins TRBV3-1 (or the pseudogene TRBV3-2) and TRBJ1-2; D is uncertain. This CDR3 region has 14 residues. Trimming took 2 bases from V and 2 from J, leaving 9 bases between them. Germline lookup yields CDR1 LGHDT and CDR2 YNNKEL (reference sequence). CDR3 nucleotide sequence: TGTGCCAGCAGCCAAAGCCCGGGGAACTATGGCTACACCTTC. Its translation is CASSQSPGNYGYTF.

The chain carries TRBV7-8 and TRBJ1-3; 7 nucleotides agree with TRBD1. The germline V gene has CDR1 SGHVS and CDR2 FQNEAQ. Trimming removed 6 bases from V and 2 bases from J; junction bases left unmatched: 7. CDR3 length: 15 amino acids. The DNA of the CDR3 is TGTGCCAGCAGTTTCAGACAGGGCACTGGAAACACCATATATTTT. Amino acids: CASSFRQGTGNTIYF.

This chain joins TRBV4-2 and TRBJ2-3; 7 bases align to TRBD2. CDR1 is LGHNA, CDR2 YNFKEQ, per germline. The CDR3 runs to 17 residues. With 4 bases clipped from V and 1 base from J, the junction kept 11 bases outside the gene matches. The CDR3 loop reads CASSPRDYPWGTDTQYF. DNA for the CDR3: TGTGCCAGCAGCCCCCGGGACTACCCTTGGGGCACAGATACGCAGTATTTT.

CDR3 loop: CASSEGGGRPDTQYF. For the CDR3, the DNA is TGTGCCAGCAGTGAAGGCGGCGGGAGGCCCGATACGCAGTATTTT. The V and J genes are TRBV6-1 and TRBJ2-3, with 8 positions matching TRBD2. The CDR3 consists of 15 residues. Looked up from germline, CDR1 is MNHNS and CDR2 is SASEGT. J lost 6 bases, V lost 1 base, and 6 bases had no gene match.

The gene calls are TRBV27 and TRBJ2-7; 7 nucleotides match TRBD1. The CDR3 loop spans 17 amino acids. Germline V gives CDR1 MNHEY, CDR2 SMNVEV (reference sequence). Trimming removed 0 bases from V and 2 bases from J; junction bases left unmatched: 10. The DNA of the CDR3 is TGTGCCAGCAGTTTATCGACGCTTGGACAGGAAACCTACGAGCAGTACTTC. This codes for CASSLSTLGQETYEQYF.

This clone appeared a single time. The gene calls are TRBV7-3 and TRBJ2-3; 7 nucleotides align to TRBD2. With V trimmed by 4 bases and J by 0 bases, 4 bases remained unmatched. Per germline, CDR1 SGHTA and CDR2 FQGTGA. The CDR3 is 15 residues long. CDR3 amino acids: CASSSGTTSTDTQYF. CDR3 sequence (DNA): TGTGCCAGCAGCTCCGGGACTACTAGCACAGATACGCAGTATTTT. The full variable domain, completed using reference TRBV7-3 and TRBJ2-3, is GAGVSQTPSNKVTEKGKYVELRCDPISGHTALYWYRQSLGQGPEFLIYFQGTGAADDSGLPNDRFFAVRPEGSVSTLKIQRTERGDSAVYLCASSSGTTSTDTQYFGPGTRLTVL.

This rearrangement joins TRBV27 to TRBJ1-3; D is unresolved. Per the germline V gene, CDR1 is MNHEY and CDR2 is SMNVEV (reference sequence). V shed 3 bases and J shed 3 bases, with 3 bases lying between them. This CDR3 contains 12 residues. DNA of the CDR3: TGTGCCAGCAGTTTCAGTGGAAACACCATATATTTT. Translated: CASSFSGNTIYF.

This clone occurred a few times. The chain is built from TRBV11-2 and TRBJ2-3; D perhaps matches TRBD2 (5 bases). The CDR3 sequence is 13 residues long. The V end lost 5 bases, the J end lost 1 base, and 7 bases lay between the germline ends. The germline V gene encodes CDR1 SGHAT and CDR2 FQNNGV. The CDR3 region has the DNA TGTGCCAGCAGCCTGGAGGGCACAGATACGCAGTATTTT. Its protein is CASSLEGTDTQYF.

The V call is TRBV19, the J call TRBJ1-4, with TRBD1 matching 11 bases. Unmatched junction bases numbered 4, after V lost 6 bases and J lost 7 bases. This CDR3 comprises 14 residues. Germline-derived CDR1 and CDR2 are LNHDA and SQIVND (reference sequence). The CDR3: CASSMGQGVEKLFF. In DNA form, the CDR3 reads TGTGCCAGTAGCATGGGACAGGGGGTTGAAAAACTGTTTTTT. Full variable domain (rest looked up from reference TRBV19 and TRBJ1-4): DGGITQSPKYLFRKEGQNVTLSCEQNLNHDAMYWYRQDPGQGLRLIYYSQIVNDFQKGDIAEGYSVSREKKESFPLTVTSAQKNPTAFYLCASSMGQGVEKLFFGSGTQLSVL.

Only one count was recorded for this clone. The V and J genes are TRBV18 and TRBJ1-1; no definite D call. The germline gives CDR1 KGHSH, CDR2 LQKENI. The germline V and J ends were trimmed by 3 bases and 0 bases, with 14 bases remaining between them. The CDR3 is made up of 16 amino acids. The CDR3 is CASSPAGSGMNTEAFF. The CDR3 DNA is TGTGCCAGCTCACCGGCGGGTTCTGGAATGAACACTGAAGCTTTCTTT.

The chain is built from TRBV28 and TRBJ2-5; tentatively, D is TRBD2 (5 bases). The germline CDR1 and CDR2 sequences are MDHEN and SYDVKM. V was trimmed by 3 bases and J by 0 bases, leaving 8 bases between them. This CDR3 is built from 14 residues. This CDR3 is CASSFSGNQETQYF. In DNA, the CDR3 is TGTGCCAGCAGTTTTTCCGGGAACCAAGAGACCCAGTACTTC. The full variable domain, rest sourced from reference TRBV28 and TRBJ2-5, is DVKVTQSSRYLVKRTGEKVFLECVQDMDHENMFWYRQDPGLGLRLIYFSYDVKMKEKGDIPEGYSVSREKKERFSLILESASTNQTSMYLCASSFSGNQETQYFGPGTRLLVL.

The count of this clone is one. The gene calls are TRBV6-5 and TRBJ1-5; maybe TRBD1 (6 bases). Germline V lookup: CDR1 MNHEY, CDR2 SVGAGI. With 8 bases removed from V and 2 bases from J, the gap between germline ends came to 16 bases. This CDR3 has 15 amino acids. CDR3 nucleotide sequence: TGTGCCAGCTCCGGAACAGGGTCTGGCAATCAGCCCCAGCATTTT. This translates into CASSGTGSGNQPQHF.

The rearrangement uses TRBV28 and TRBJ1-1, with D possibly TRBD1 on 6 matching bases. Germline V gene lookup returns CDR1 MDHEN and CDR2 SYDVKM. This CDR3 has 14 amino acids. The V and J ends lost 6 bases and 0 bases respectively, with 11 bases between them. DNA for the CDR3: TGTGCCAGCAGAGCAGGGGCTTTGAACACTGAAGCTTTCTTT. Protein sequence: CASRAGALNTEAFF. The variable domain in full, completed from reference TRBV28 and TRBJ1-1, reads DVKVTQSSRYLVKRTGEKVFLECVQDMDHENMFWYRQDPGLGLRLIYFSYDVKMKEKGDIPEGYSVSREKKERFSLILESASTNQTSMYLCASRAGALNTEAFFGQGTRLTVV.

The V call is TRBV19, the J call TRBJ1-1; D ambiguous. The CDR3 is 13 amino acids. With 4 bases removed from V and 10 bases from J, the gap between germline ends came to 16 bases. Per the germline V gene, CDR1 is LNHDA and CDR2 is SQIVND (reference sequence). This CDR3 is CASSSGPTDAAFF. The CDR3 DNA sequence: TGTGCCAGTAGTAGCGGGCCTACCGACGCAGCTTTCTTT.

The rearrangement uses TRBV7-2 and TRBJ2-5; possibly TRBD1 for D (6 bases). The CDR3 sequence is 14 residues long. Trimming left V 5 bases short and J 5 bases short, with 15 bases between. Germline CDR1 and CDR2: SGHTA and FQGNSA. The CDR3 nucleotides are TGTGCCAGCAGCCTCACGCTAGGGGGTGAGACCCAGTACTTC. As protein: CASSLTLGGETQYF.

This chain uses TRBV24-1 with TRBJ2-3, with 7 nucleotides matching TRBD2. Trimming at V came to 4 bases and at J to 0 bases, leaving 6 bases not matched to a gene. Germline loops: CDR1 KGHDR, CDR2 SFDVKD. The CDR3 is made up of 16 amino acids. The CDR3 reads CATSESLAASTDTQYF. The DNA for the CDR3 is TGTGCCACCAGTGAATCTCTAGCGGCTAGCACAGATACGCAGTATTTT.

This clone was seen a handful of times. V usage is TRBV4-2 and J usage is TRBJ2-1; D not certain. Germline V CDR1 and CDR2: LGHNA, YNFKEQ. The CDR3 extends over 11 amino acids. V dropped 6 bases and J dropped 4 bases, with 4 bases sitting between them. The CDR3 DNA reads as TGTGCCAGCAGTAATTACAATGAGCAGTTCTTC. It specifies CASSNYNEQFF.

This CDR3 is CASSLAGWGTQYF. CDR3 DNA: TGTGCCAGCAGTCTAGCGGGTTGGGGGACCCAGTACTTC. The genes are TRBV27 and TRBJ2-5; 8 bases line up with TRBD2. V lost 5 bases and J lost 7; bases outside the gene matches: 6. Germline V gene lookup returns CDR1 MNHEY and CDR2 SMNVEV (reference sequence). The CDR3 has 13 amino acids.

This clone was observed a single time. This chain connects TRBV4-2 to TRBJ2-7; 12 bases align to TRBD2. The CDR3 is 16 amino acids. V shed 3 bases, J shed 5 bases, and the junction held 8 bases outside the gene matches. The V gene's germline CDR1 is LGHNA and CDR2 YNFKEQ. The chain's CDR3 is CASSQQRLAGVHEQYF. CDR3 bases: TGTGCCAGCAGCCAGCAACGACTAGCGGGAGTCCACGAGCAGTACTTC.

The chain combines TRBV29-1 with TRBJ2-5, with 7 bases fitting TRBD2. This CDR3 has 14 amino acids. In germline, CDR1 is SQVTM, CDR2 ANQGSEA. Trimming removed 7 bases from V and 1 base from J; junction bases left unmatched: 9. CDR3 DNA sequence: TGCAGCGGCGGGGTGGGAGGGGCCCAAGAGACCCAGTACTTC. This encodes CSGGVGGAQETQYF.

V and J are TRBV15 and TRBJ2-1, with 9 bases fitting TRBD2. There are 15 residues in the CDR3. V lost 5 bases, J lost 1 base, and 3 bases stayed unmatched. Germline V gene data show CDR1 as LNHNV and CDR2 as YYDKDF (reference sequence). The CDR3: CATSLLAGSYNEQFF. The CDR3, as DNA: TGTGCCACCAGCTTGCTAGCGGGGTCCTACAATGAGCAGTTCTTC.

This clone showed up just once. The rearrangement uses TRBV5-1 and TRBJ2-4; 12 bases are shared with TRBD1. With V trimmed by 8 bases and J by 7 bases, 10 bases remained unmatched. The CDR3 has 15 amino acids. Germline V lookup: CDR1 SGHRS, CDR2 YFSETQ. Here the CDR3 reads CASQPGQGARNIQYF. The CDR3 DNA reads TGCGCCAGTCAACCGGGACAGGGGGCGAGGAACATTCAGTACTTC.

The chain uses TRBV7-2 and TRBJ1-3; 9 bases fit TRBD1. Germline loops: CDR1 SGHTA, CDR2 FQGNSA. The CDR3 extends over 17 amino acids. V lost 5 bases and J lost 1; bases outside the gene matches: 9. The chain's CDR3 is CASSPSGTGRSGNTIYF. As DNA, the CDR3 is TGTGCCAGCAGCCCATCCGGGACAGGGCGTTCTGGAAACACCATATATTTT.

The rearrangement joins TRBV7-8 to TRBJ2-7, with 9 bases identical to TRBD1. The germline V gene encodes CDR1 SGHVS and CDR2 FQNEAQ. The ends lost 3 bases at V and 4 bases at J; junction bases unmatched: 7. This CDR3 is 15 amino acids long. Written as DNA, the CDR3 is TGTGCCAGCAGCTTGGACAACAGGGGGCCGTACGAGCAGTACTTC. As protein: CASSLDNRGPYEQYF.